This T cell receptor (beta chain) comes out of a study of T-cell reconstitution after alpha-beta-depleted transplantation in children. Unique molecular identifiers were incorporated into the prepared TCRbeta library. TCRdb passed the PCR reads through MiXCR, listing each CDR3 protein once. The profile shows over 200,000 distinct CDR3 sequences, approximately 9.5% of them singletons. Germline CDR1 and CDR2: SEHNR and FQNEAQ (reference sequence). Trimming removed 3 bases from V and 6 bases from J, with 12 bases in between. There are 14 residues in the CDR3. The receptor's source is a human donor who donated a stem cell graft to a child with acute lymphoblastic leukemia. V usage is TRBV7-9 and J usage is TRBJ2-1; tentative D call: TRBD2 (5 bases). Here the sequenced sample was PBMCs from the stem cell graft donor, taken from the stem cell graft. The CDR3 region has the DNA TGTGCCAGCAGCTTCCCGGGGTACCCCAATGAGCAGTTCTTC. Translating gives CASSFPGYPNEQFF.